Below are 8 T cell receptor beta chains sequenced from a single sample in a study of control samples from healthy donors and cancer patients. Repertoires were generated with immunoSEQ multiplex PCR, while TCRdb's copy carries only in-frame clones and drops some. This table has approximately 150,000 clones, 70% to 90% appearing once. The sequenced material came from blood. The source is a man younger than 30 in good health.

The chain joins TRBV4-2 to TRBJ1-5; 7 bases are a match to TRBD1. This CDR3 has 15 amino acids. Germline trimming cut 2 bases from V and 4 bases from J; bases unmatched to any gene: 5. In germline, CDR1 is LGHNA, CDR2 YNFKEQ. In DNA form, the CDR3 reads TGTGCCAGCAGCCAATCGGACAGGTCGAATCAGCCCCAGCATTTT. It codes for CASSQSDRSNQPQHF.

This clone came up a few times. The chain links TRBV12-2 to TRBJ1-5; the table calls TRBD1, which could not be checked here. TRBV12-2 is a documented pseudogene. This CDR3 spans 15 amino acids. The CDR3 reads CASRLVDRGNQPQHF. In DNA form, the CDR3 reads TGTGCAAGTCGCTTAGTCGACAGGGGCAATCAGCCCCAGCATTTT.

The chain couples TRBV11-2 to TRBJ2-7; D gene ambiguous. V was pared by 3 bases and J by 0 bases, with 12 bases between. CDR1 is SGHAT, CDR2 FQNNGV, per germline. The CDR3 covers 15 residues. In DNA, the CDR3 is TGTGCCAGCAGCTTTACAGTGCAGAACTCCTACGAGCAGTACTTC. Translation: CASSFTVQNSYEQYF.

This clone was picked up a small number of times. This chain joins TRBV3-1 (or the pseudogene TRBV3-2) and TRBJ2-7, with 11 positions matching TRBD2. Germline CDR1 reads LGHDT; CDR2 reads YNNKEL (reference sequence). The CDR3 spans 17 residues. The V and J ends lost 1 base and 0 bases, in that order; junction bases with no gene match: 5. The CDR3 region has the DNA TGTGCCAGCAGCCAAGTTAAACTAGCGGGGGCCTCCTACGAGCAGTACTTC. Residues: CASSQVKLAGASYEQYF.

This sequence joins TRBV10-1 and TRBJ2-2, with TRBD1 identical over 9 bases. This CDR3 region has 18 residues. The V gene end was trimmed by 2 bases and the J gene end by 5 bases; junction bases not matched to a gene: 12. Germline V gene data show CDR1 as WNHNN and CDR2 as SYGVQD (reference sequence). CDR3 protein: CASSEPEKGQGPTGELFF. In nucleotides, the CDR3 is TGCGCCAGCAGTGAGCCAGAAAAGGGACAGGGACCAACCGGGGAGCTGTTTTTT.

This clone was counted a single time. The chain uses TRBV5-4 and TRBJ2-1; 7 bases map to TRBD1. Germline V gives CDR1 SGHNT, CDR2 YYREEE (reference sequence). This CDR3 region has 15 residues. Germline trimming cut 0 bases from V and 4 bases from J; bases unmatched to any gene: 4. The CDR3 sequence is CASSLEPGGYNEQFF. CDR3 nucleotide sequence: TGTGCCAGCAGCTTGGAGCCAGGGGGATACAATGAGCAGTTCTTC.

This clone appeared a single time. The V gene is TRBV24-1, the J gene TRBJ2-2, with D tentatively TRBD1 (6 bases). The V gene's germline CDR1 is KGHDR and CDR2 SFDVKD. Trimming removed 1 base from V and 6 bases from J, with 11 bases in between. The CDR3 covers 15 residues. The CDR3 coding sequence is TGTGCCACCAGTGATTTCCTACAGGGTGCCGGGGAGCTGTTTTTT. Protein sequence: CATSDFLQGAGELFF.

The chain joins TRBV13 to TRBJ1-6; D gene uncertain. Germline CDR1 reads PRHDT; CDR2 reads FYEKMQ (reference sequence). This CDR3 comprises 13 residues. Trimming took off 6 bases at V and 8 bases at J, with 11 bases between the two ends. The CDR3 nucleotides read TGTGCCAGCAGAGGTGACTGGGATTCACCCCTCCACTTT. Its translation is CASRGDWDSPLHF. Based on the CDR3 plus reference TRBV13 and TRBJ1-6, the full variable domain is AAGVIQSPRHLIKEKRETATLKCYPIPRHDTVYWYQQGPGQDPQFLISFYEKMQSDKGSIPDRFSAQQFSDYHSELNMSSLELGDSALYFCASRGDWDSPLHFGNGTRLTVT.